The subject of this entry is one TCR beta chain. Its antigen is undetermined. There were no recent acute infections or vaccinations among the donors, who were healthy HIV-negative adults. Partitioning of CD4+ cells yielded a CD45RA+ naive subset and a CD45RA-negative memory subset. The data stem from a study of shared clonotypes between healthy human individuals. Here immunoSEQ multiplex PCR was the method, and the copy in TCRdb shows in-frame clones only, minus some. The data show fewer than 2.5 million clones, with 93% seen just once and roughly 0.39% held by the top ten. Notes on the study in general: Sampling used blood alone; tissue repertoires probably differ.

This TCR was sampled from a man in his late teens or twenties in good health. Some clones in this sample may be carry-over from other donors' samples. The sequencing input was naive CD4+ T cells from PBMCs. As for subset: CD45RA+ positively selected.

CDR3 protein: CASSDSGLGGPGNEQFF. The DNA for the CDR3 is TGTGCCAGCAGTGACTCGGGTCTGGGAGGGCCAGGGAATGAGCAGTTCTTC. The chain recombines TRBV6-4 with TRBJ2-1; 7 bases map to TRBD2. This CDR3 is built from 17 residues. Per the germline V gene, CDR1 is MRHNA and CDR2 is SNTAGT. V lost 0 bases, J lost 7 bases, and 12 bases stayed unmatched.